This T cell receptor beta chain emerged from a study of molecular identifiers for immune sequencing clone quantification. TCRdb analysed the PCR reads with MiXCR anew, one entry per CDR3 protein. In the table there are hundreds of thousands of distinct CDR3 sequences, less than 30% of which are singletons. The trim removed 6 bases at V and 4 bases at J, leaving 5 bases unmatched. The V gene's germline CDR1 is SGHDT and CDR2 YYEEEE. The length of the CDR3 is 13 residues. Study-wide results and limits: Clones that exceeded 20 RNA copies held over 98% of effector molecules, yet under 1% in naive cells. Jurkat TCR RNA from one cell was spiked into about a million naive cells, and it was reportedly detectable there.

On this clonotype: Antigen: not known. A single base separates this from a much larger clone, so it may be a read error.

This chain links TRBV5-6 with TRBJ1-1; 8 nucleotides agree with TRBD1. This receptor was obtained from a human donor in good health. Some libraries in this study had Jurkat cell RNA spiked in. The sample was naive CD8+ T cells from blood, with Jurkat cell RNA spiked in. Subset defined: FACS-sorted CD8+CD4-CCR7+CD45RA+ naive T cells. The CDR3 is CASILQGGTEAFF. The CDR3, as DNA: TGTGCCAGCATCCTACAGGGGGGCACTGAAGCTTTCTTT.